A selection of T cell receptor beta chains follows, all from one sample in a study of blood T cell repertoires in COVID-19. Assay: immunoSEQ multiplex PCR; the TCRdb copy retains only in-frame clones and omits some. The sample includes 120,000 to 150,000 clones, roughly 89% of them seen just once. Material for sequencing was peripheral blood. These receptors came from a woman between 40 and 55 years old with acute or convalescent COVID-19. CDR3s include the opening cysteine and the closing phenylalanine or tryptophan. Each record gives: J gene, D gene, V gene, clone size, CDR3 length, CDR3 protein, CDR3 DNA. D genes are given only for firm matches. Rows give clone size only sometimes, using once, few, many, or a class for an expanded clone.

J: TRBJ1-6; D: NA; V: TRBV10-3; size: NA; length: 16; CDR3: CAISATGGELNSPLHF; DNA: TGTGCCATCAGTGCGACCGGCGGGGAATTGAATTCACCCCTCCACTTT
J: TRBJ1-2; D: TRBD1; V: TRBV9; size: NA; length: 15; CDR3: CASSLARDRVNGYTF; DNA: TGTGCCAGCAGCCTAGCCAGGGACAGGGTGAATGGCTACACCTTC
J: TRBJ1-6; D: TRBD1; V: TRBV3-1/TRBV3-2; size: once; length: 16; CDR3: CASSQKGGQGGSPLHF; DNA: TGTGCCAGCAGCCAAAAAGGCGGACAGGGTGGTTCACCCCTCCACTTT
J: TRBJ1-2; D: NA; V: TRBV11-2; size: NA; length: 15; CDR3: CASSLSSVRNYGYTF; DNA: TGTGCCAGCAGTCTCTCCTCAGTCCGTAACTATGGCTACACCTTC
J: TRBJ1-4; D: TRBD1; V: TRBV5-6; size: NA; length: 18; CDR3: CASSVPFWGQDRDEKLFF; DNA: TGTGCCAGCAGCGTCCCTTTCTGGGGACAGGATAGGGATGAAAAACTGTTTTTT
J: TRBJ2-7; D: TRBD2; V: TRBV7-2; size: NA; length: 15; CDR3: CASSETSGRSYEQYF; DNA: TGTGCCAGCAGCGAGACTAGCGGTCGCTCCTACGAGCAGTACTTC
J: TRBJ1-2; D: TRBD1; V: TRBV4-2; size: NA; length: 15; CDR3: CASSQDWTGRYGYTF; DNA: TGTGCCAGCAGCCAAGATTGGACAGGTCGCTATGGCTACACCTTC
J: TRBJ1-3; D: NA; V: TRBV28; size: NA; length: 13; CDR3: CASSLSVGNTIYF; DNA: TGTGCCAGCAGTTTATCCGTAGGAAACACCATATATTTT
J: TRBJ2-1; D: TRBD2; V: TRBV6-2/TRBV6-3; size: NA; length: 20; CDR3: CASSYSILAGGLGSYNEQFF; DNA: TGTGCCAGCAGTTACTCGATTCTAGCGGGGGGGCTGGGTTCCTACAATGAGCAGTTCTTC
J: TRBJ1-2; D: TRBD1; V: TRBV5-6; size: NA; length: 14; CDR3: CASGRDRGAYGYTF; DNA: TGTGCCAGCGGACGGGACAGGGGGGCTTATGGCTACACCTTC
J: TRBJ1-2; D: TRBD1; V: TRBV6-5; size: once; length: 16; CDR3: CASSYSSTGGVDGYTF; DNA: TGTGCCAGCAGTTACTCCTCTACAGGGGGCGTCGATGGCTACACCTTC
J: TRBJ2-4; D: TRBD2; V: TRBV4-3; size: NA; length: 18; CDR3: CASSQAMLAGAPENIQYF; DNA: TGCGCCAGCAGCCAAGCTATGCTAGCGGGAGCCCCCGAAAACATTCAGTACTTC
J: TRBJ2-4; D: NA; V: TRBV30; size: NA; length: 11; CDR3: CAWSMSNIQYF; DNA: TGTGCCTGGAGTATGAGTAATATTCAGTACTTC
J: TRBJ1-5; D: TRBD1; V: TRBV7-8; size: NA; length: 15; CDR3: CASSFDRVAVQPQHF; DNA: TGTGCCAGCAGCTTTGACAGGGTTGCTGTCCAGCCCCAGCATTTT
J: TRBJ1-1; D: NA; V: TRBV6-4; size: few; length: 14; CDR3: CASSDSAENTEAFF; DNA: TGTGCCAGCAGTGACTCTGCGGAGAACACTGAAGCTTTCTTT
J: TRBJ1-2; D: TRBD1; V: TRBV7-2; size: NA; length: 13; CDR3: CASSPGTVYGYTF; DNA: TGTGCCAGCAGCCCCGGGACAGTCTATGGCTACACCTTC
J: TRBJ2-7; D: TRBD2; V: TRBV7-2; size: once; length: 16; CDR3: CASSLVPGGALYEQYF; DNA: TGTGCCAGCAGCTTAGTCCCCGGGGGGGCCCTTTACGAGCAGTACTTC
J: TRBJ1-2; D: NA; V: TRBV25-1; size: NA; length: 14; CDR3: CASSAQTDNYGYTF; DNA: TGTGCCAGCAGCGCCCAGACAGATAACTATGGCTACACCTTC
J: TRBJ2-7; D: NA; V: TRBV27; size: once; length: 16; CDR3: CASSLSADVGSYEQYF; DNA: TGTGCCAGCAGTTTATCGGCGGATGTTGGCTCCTACGAGCAGTACTTC
J: TRBJ2-7; D: TRBD2; V: TRBV7-6; size: NA; length: 14; CDR3: CASSPEASGNEQYF; DNA: TGTGCCAGCAGCCCAGAGGCTAGCGGAAACGAGCAGTACTTC
J: TRBJ2-1; D: TRBD2; V: TRBV7-3; size: once; length: 16; CDR3: CASSSSTSSGRQEQFF; DNA: TGTGCCAGCAGCTCCTCGACGAGTAGCGGGAGGCAAGAGCAGTTCTTC
J: TRBJ1-5; D: TRBD1; V: TRBV5-1; size: NA; length: 18; CDR3: CASSLYPTGVYSNQPQHF; DNA: TGCGCCAGCAGCTTGTATCCCACAGGGGTATATAGCAATCAGCCCCAGCATTTT
J: TRBJ2-1; D: NA; V: TRBV11-1; size: once; length: 14; CDR3: CASSPDITYNEQFF; DNA: TGTGCCAGCAGCCCTGACATTACCTACAATGAGCAGTTCTTC
J: TRBJ2-7; D: NA; V: TRBV3-1/TRBV3-2; size: once; length: 14; CDR3: CASSPAGGSYEQYF; DNA: TGTGCCAGCAGCCCAGCCGGGGGTTCCTACGAGCAGTACTTC
J: TRBJ1-1; D: TRBD1; V: TRBV2; size: NA; length: 14; CDR3: CASSETGMNTEAFF; DNA: TGTGCCAGCAGTGAGACAGGGATGAACACTGAAGCTTTCTTT
J: TRBJ2-1; D: TRBD2; V: TRBV4-3; size: NA; length: 15; CDR3: CASSQVAGHNNEQFF; DNA: TGCGCCAGCAGCCAAGTAGCGGGACATAACAATGAGCAGTTCTTC
J: TRBJ1-1; D: NA; V: TRBV19; size: NA; length: 14; CDR3: CASRRNAANTEAFF; DNA: TGTGCCAGTAGGCGTAATGCGGCGAACACTGAAGCTTTCTTT
J: TRBJ2-1; D: NA; V: TRBV11-3; size: once; length: 15; CDR3: CASSFRDTHDNEQFF; DNA: TGTGCCAGCAGCTTCAGGGACACCCATGACAATGAGCAGTTCTTC
J: TRBJ1-2; D: TRBD1; V: TRBV7-9; size: NA; length: 15; CDR3: CASSEPRGQNYGYTF; DNA: TGTGCCAGCAGCGAACCTAGGGGGCAAAACTATGGCTACACCTTC
J: TRBJ2-5; D: NA; V: TRBV4-1; size: NA; length: 16; CDR3: CASSQDWRSGIETQYF; DNA: TGCGCCAGCAGCCAAGATTGGCGGTCGGGTATAGAGACCCAGTACTTC
J: TRBJ2-2; D: TRBD1; V: TRBV6-6; size: NA; length: 14; CDR3: CATARQGNTGELFF; DNA: TGTGCCACCGCAAGACAGGGCAACACCGGGGAGCTGTTTTTT
J: TRBJ1-1; D: NA; V: TRBV30; size: few; length: 14; CDR3: CAWRENRVTTEAFF; DNA: TGTGCCTGGAGGGAGAACAGGGTAACGACTGAAGCTTTCTTT
J: TRBJ2-7; D: NA; V: TRBV10-2; size: NA; length: 15; CDR3: CASSEITLVPWEQYF; DNA: TGCGCCAGCAGTGAGATTACCCTAGTTCCCTGGGAGCAGTACTTC
J: TRBJ2-7; D: TRBD2; V: TRBV28; size: NA; length: 14; CDR3: CASRAGTSSYEQYF; DNA: TGTGCCAGCAGGGCCGGGACTAGCTCCTACGAGCAGTACTTC
J: TRBJ1-1; D: TRBD1; V: TRBV19; size: NA; length: 15; CDR3: CASSLDRAMNTEAFF; DNA: TGTGCCAGTTCCCTAGACAGGGCGATGAACACTGAAGCTTTCTTT
J: TRBJ2-2; D: NA; V: TRBV12-5; size: NA; length: 14; CDR3: CASGPPTGRWELFF; DNA: TGTGCTAGTGGTCCCCCGACAGGGAGGTGGGAGCTGTTTTTT
J: TRBJ2-1; D: TRBD2; V: TRBV19; size: NA; length: 18; CDR3: CASSRGLAGVRSYNEQFF; DNA: TGTGCCAGTAGTAGGGGACTAGCGGGAGTTAGGTCCTACAATGAGCAGTTCTTC
J: TRBJ1-3; D: TRBD1; V: TRBV23-1; size: NA; length: 17; CDR3: CASSQRRDRYSGNTIYF; DNA: TGCGCCAGCAGTCAACGAAGGGACAGGTACTCTGGAAACACCATATATTTT
J: TRBJ2-3; D: NA; V: TRBV5-1; size: NA; length: 11; CDR3: CASSTADTQYF; DNA: TGCGCCAGCAGTACCGCGGATACGCAGTATTTT
J: TRBJ2-5; D: TRBD1; V: TRBV5-6; size: NA; length: 13; CDR3: CASGGQGKETQYF; DNA: TGTGCCAGTGGAGGACAGGGAAAAGAGACCCAGTACTTC